This T cell receptor (beta chain) was sequenced during a study of human T cells and chemical hapten exposure. Study information: Small discrepancies in pooled library volume mainly accounted for the varying TCR yields per sample.

The authors' total RNA extraction used unfractionated whole blood. The study used a library that attached unique molecular identifiers to individual cDNA molecules. TCRdb re-called the 5' RACE reads with MiXCR, one entry per CDR3 protein. The repertoire has around 82,000 distinct CDR3 sequences, less than 9.5% of them found once; the top ten carry 2% to 2.5%. The CDR3 length is 14 residues. The V and J ends lost 4 bases and 1 base, in that order; junction bases with no gene match: 4. The germline V gene encodes CDR1 GTSNPN and CDR2 SVGIG (reference sequence). There are many counts of this clonotype. The TCR originated in a male donor in good health. The chain joins TRBV30 to TRBJ2-7; 10 positions agree with TRBD1. The CDR3 coding sequence is TGTGCCTGGAATCGGGACAGGGGTTCCTACGAGCAGTACTTC. Translated: CAWNRDRGSYEQYF.